Described below is a single T cell receptor beta chain sequence and its context. In this sample, this clonotype turned up many times. Its antigen has not been determined. Qualities for individual bases were not recorded, and no much larger clone is one base off. The sample originates from a study of T cells in Graves' hyperthyroidism and ophthalmopathy (dated by TCRdb to the late 2010s). About the investigation overall: Peripheral blood was collected at initial diagnosis, before any treatment. After sampling, hyperthyroidism patients received methimazole starting at 30 mg daily, and ophthalmopathy patients received high-dose intravenous methylprednisolone. The 85 to 100 discovery patients were divided at random into training and test sets in a 7:3 ratio. In addition, the study compared T-cell repertoires in thyroid tissue and in blood from roughly six Graves' hyperthyroidism patients. The paper reports TCR Vbeta CDR3 sequencing of 135 peripheral blood samples: 43 ophthalmopathy, 75 to 80 hyperthyroidism and about 17 progressor patients. A discovery cohort of about 96 patients, roughly 45 with Graves' ophthalmopathy and under 60 with stable Graves' hyperthyroidism, was used to find distinguishing TCR V-J signatures. An independent validation cohort of 18 to 20 hyperthyroidism patients and approximately 15 patients who later progressed to ophthalmopathy tested prospective prediction of ophthalmopathy. General findings and caveats noted by the study authors: In validation, progression to ophthalmopathy was predicted by the model with nearly 71% sensitivity and 72% to 85% specificity, a median of approximately 7.1 months before onset. No statistical method was used to set the sample size in advance, and investigators knew the group allocation. A 13 V-J signature model separated ophthalmopathy from stable hyperthyroidism, with just over 85% sensitivity and about 81% specificity in cross-validation and 80%/75% in testing. Most expanded thyroid clonotypes (frequency above 0.001) were also found in blood, which suggests that blood repertoires may mirror thyroid immune responses.

The TCR beta CDR3 regions were amplified from RNA transcripts. For the first round of RT-PCR on the TCR CDR3, the HTBI primer set was used together with the Qiagen OneStep RT-PCR kit. A second multiplex PCR round built the libraries, followed by size selection and purification. Sequencing of the libraries was done on an Illumina HiSeq2000 using paired-end 100 bp reads. As for the original processing: SOAPnuke was used to process the raw data, with reads discarded if the reads contained adapters or uncalled bases, had a mean Phred below 15, or lacked an exact constant-primer or identifier match. COPE v1.2.5 was used to merge high-quality paired reads, and clonotypes were defined as unique nucleotide sequences. MiTCR v1.1 was used to align clonotypes to the IMGT TRBV, TRBD and TRBJ reference segments. Only V-J combinations with frequency above 0.0001, covering 99% to 99.2% of repertoires, were analysed. A TCS score was defined as the ratio between F50 (clonal expansion) and ExV (chaos), using BLOSUM62-based TCRdist between CDR3 peptides within each V-J. Welch's t-statistics and random forest reduced 500 to 550 V-J features to roughly 13, which were used in a naive Bayes classifier (R e1071). TCRdb cleaned the public reads at Q25 with fastp, built clones with MiXCR and kept in-frame beta chains. When rows share a CDR3 protein, they turn into one entry using the most common DNA and genes. In this record, the V and J calls reflect TCRdb's handling and not the investigators' own analysis. Counted in this sample were about 510,000 distinct CDR3 sequences; 13% to 15% of them appeared once. Of the sample, over 11% falls within the top ten clones.

Stable Graves' hyperthyroidism was defined as no progression to ophthalmopathy during 18 months of follow-up. Hyperthyroidism patients were newly diagnosed, had a disease duration of under 2 months, and were aged 18 to 65 years. The study excluded patients with uncontrolled infections, other autoimmune diseases, pregnancy or lactation. Diagnoses relied on clinical symptoms, serum thyroxine and TRAb, thyroid ultrasound and orbital computed tomography. PBMCs were separated from under 11 ml of fresh peripheral blood using Ficoll-Paque density gradient centrifugation. Total RNA was extracted with Trizol reagent, and quality was checked on an Agilent 2100 Bioanalyzer. From cysteine to phenylalanine, the CDR3 is 14 amino acids long. Just CDR3 DNA is preserved here, 42 bases in frame from base 1. V sheds 0 bases and J sheds 3 bases, leaving 12 bases between their ends. The germline V gene (reference sequence) yields GTSNPN for CDR1 and SVGIG for CDR2.

The sequence was collected from a woman aged 40 to 50 with Graves' hyperthyroidism. The specimen was blood. The chain was built from TRBV30 and TRBJ2-7; possibly the D gene is TRBD1, per 7 matching bases. At the DNA level, the sequence is TGTGCCTGGAGTGTCCTGCAGGGGGGCTACGAGCAGTACTTC. Its translation reads: CAWSVLQGGYEQYF.